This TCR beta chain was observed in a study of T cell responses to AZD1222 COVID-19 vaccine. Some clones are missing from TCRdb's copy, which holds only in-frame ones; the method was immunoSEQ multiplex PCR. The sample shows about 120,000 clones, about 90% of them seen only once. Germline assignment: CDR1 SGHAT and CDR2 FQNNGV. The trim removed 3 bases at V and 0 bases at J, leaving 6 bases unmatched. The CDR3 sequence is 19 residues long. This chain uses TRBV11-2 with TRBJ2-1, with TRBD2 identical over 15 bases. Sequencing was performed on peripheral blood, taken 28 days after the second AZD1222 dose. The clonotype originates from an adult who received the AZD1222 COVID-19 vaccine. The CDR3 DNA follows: TGTGCCAGCAGCTTGGGACTAGCGGGAGGTCTTGGCTCCTACAATGAGCAGTTCTTC. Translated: CASSLGLAGGLGSYNEQFF.